This T cell receptor beta chain was identified in a study of blood T cell repertoires in COVID-19. Study-wide background: The study drew acute and convalescent COVID-19 samples from the United States, Italy and Spain.

Sequencing was performed with immunoSEQ multiplex PCR; in TCRdb, only in-frame clones are kept and a portion is missing. Of about 170,000 clones listed, almost 85% are singletons. The origin of this receptor is a man younger than 35 with active or convalescent COVID-19. Sequencing used peripheral blood.

The CDR3 DNA reads TGTGCCAGCAGCTATATAGCGGGAGAGTGGGGTAATGAGCAGTTCTTC. Residues: CASSYIAGEWGNEQFF. This chain joins TRBV7-2 and TRBJ2-1; 9 positions match TRBD2. The J segment lost 7 bases and the V segment lost 4 bases, leaving 11 bases of the junction unmatched. Germline V gene lookup returns CDR1 SGHTA and CDR2 FQGNSA. The length of the CDR3 is 16 residues. The entire variable domain, with the rest obtained from reference TRBV7-2 and TRBJ2-1, is as follows: GAGVSQSPSNKVTEKGKDVELRCDPISGHTALYWYRQSLGQGLEFLIYFQGNSAPDKSGLPSDRFSAERTGGSVSTLTIQRTQQEDSAVYLCASSYIAGEWGNEQFFGPGTRLTVL.